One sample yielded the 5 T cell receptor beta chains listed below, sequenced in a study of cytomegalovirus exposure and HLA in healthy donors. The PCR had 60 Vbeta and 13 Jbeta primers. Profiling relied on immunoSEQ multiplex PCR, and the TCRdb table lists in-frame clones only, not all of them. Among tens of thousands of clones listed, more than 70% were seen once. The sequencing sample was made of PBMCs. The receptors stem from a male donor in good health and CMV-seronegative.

The CDR3 reads CASSPIRDSANTGELFF. The CDR3 DNA follows: TGCGCCAGCAGCCCTATCCGGGACAGCGCGAACACCGGGGAGCTGTTTTTT. The chain uses TRBV5-1 and TRBJ2-2; 7 nucleotides align to TRBD1. V gave up 4 bases and J gave up 0 bases; unmatched junction bases: 9. This CDR3 is 17 amino acids long. CDR1 and CDR2 (germline): SGHRS, YFSETQ.

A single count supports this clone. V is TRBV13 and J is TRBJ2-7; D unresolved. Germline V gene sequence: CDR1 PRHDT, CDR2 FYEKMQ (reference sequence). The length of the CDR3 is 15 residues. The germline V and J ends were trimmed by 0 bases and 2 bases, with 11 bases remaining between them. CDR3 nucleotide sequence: TGTGCCAGCAGCTTAGGTTCCACATATACCTACGAGCAGTACTTC. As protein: CASSLGSTYTYEQYF.

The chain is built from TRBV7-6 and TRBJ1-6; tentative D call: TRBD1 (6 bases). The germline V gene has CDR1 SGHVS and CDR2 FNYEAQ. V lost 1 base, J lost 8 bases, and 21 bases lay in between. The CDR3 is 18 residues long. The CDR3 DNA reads TGTGCCAGCAGCTTAGATTTGGGAACAGGGAGCTCCCATTCACCCCTCCACTTT. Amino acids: CASSLDLGTGSSHSPLHF. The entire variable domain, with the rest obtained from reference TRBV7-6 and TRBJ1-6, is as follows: GAGVSQSPRYKVTKRGQDVALRCDPISGHVSLYWYRQALGQGPEFLTYFNYEAQQDKSGLPNDRFSAERPEGSISTLTIQRTEQRDSAMYRCASSLDLGTGSSHSPLHFGNGTRLTVT.

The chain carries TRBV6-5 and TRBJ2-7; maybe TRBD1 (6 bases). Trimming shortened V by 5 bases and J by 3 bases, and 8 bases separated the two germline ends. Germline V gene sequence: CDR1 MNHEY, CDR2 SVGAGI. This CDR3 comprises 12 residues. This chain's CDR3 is CASSKQGYEQYF. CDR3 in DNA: TGTGCCAGCAGTAAACAGGGCTACGAGCAGTACTTC.

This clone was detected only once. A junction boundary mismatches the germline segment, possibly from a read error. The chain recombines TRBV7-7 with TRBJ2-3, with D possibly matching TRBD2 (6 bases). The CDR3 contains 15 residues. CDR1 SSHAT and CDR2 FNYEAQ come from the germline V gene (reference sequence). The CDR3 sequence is CASSLGTPPSDTQYF. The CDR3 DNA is TGTGCTAGCAGCCTCGGGACTCCTCCCTCAGATACGCAGTATTTT.